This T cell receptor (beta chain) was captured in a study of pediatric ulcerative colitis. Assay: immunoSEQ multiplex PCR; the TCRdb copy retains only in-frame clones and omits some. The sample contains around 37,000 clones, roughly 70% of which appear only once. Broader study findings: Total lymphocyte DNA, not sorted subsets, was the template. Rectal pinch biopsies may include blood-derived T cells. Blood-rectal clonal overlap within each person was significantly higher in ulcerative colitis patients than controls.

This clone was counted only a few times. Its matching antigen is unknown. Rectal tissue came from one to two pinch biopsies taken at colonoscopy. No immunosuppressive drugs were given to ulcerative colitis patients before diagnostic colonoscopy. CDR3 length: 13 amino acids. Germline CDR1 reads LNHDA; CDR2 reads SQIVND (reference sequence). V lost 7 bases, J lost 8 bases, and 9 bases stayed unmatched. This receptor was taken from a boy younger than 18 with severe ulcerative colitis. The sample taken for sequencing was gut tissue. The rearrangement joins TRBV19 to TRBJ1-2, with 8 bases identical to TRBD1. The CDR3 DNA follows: TGTGCCAGTACCGCGGGACAGGCCCGGGGCTACACCTTC. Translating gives CASTAGQARGYTF. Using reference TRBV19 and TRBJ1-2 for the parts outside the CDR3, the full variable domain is DGGITQSPKYLFRKEGQNVTLSCEQNLNHDAMYWYRQDPGQGLRLIYYSQIVNDFQKGDIAEGYSVSREKKESFPLTVTSAQKNPTAFYLCASTAGQARGYTFGSGTRLTVV.